A selection of T cell receptor beta chains follows, all from one sample in a study of cytomegalovirus exposure and HLA in healthy donors. Assay: immunoSEQ multiplex PCR; the TCRdb copy retains only in-frame clones and omits some. Its table records around 45,000 clones. The sample comprised PBMCs. Receptors originate from a male donor in good health and CMV-seronegative. Each CDR3 is given with its conserved first and last residue. D genes are given only for firm matches.

d_gene: NA; v_gene: TRBV19; j_gene: TRBJ1-2; CDR3nt: TGTGCCAGTAGTAGCACCGGGACAACGGGCTATGGCTACACCTTC; CDR3aa: CASSSTGTTGYGYTF
d_gene: NA; v_gene: TRBV5-4; j_gene: TRBJ2-2; CDR3nt: TGTGCCAACCCCGGCGGGACCGGGGAGCTGTTTTTT; CDR3aa: CANPGGTGELFF
d_gene: NA; v_gene: TRBV18; j_gene: TRBJ2-7; CDR3nt: TGTGCCAGCTCAACCAAACAGGGTACCGAGCAGTACTTC; CDR3aa: CASSTKQGTEQYF
d_gene: NA; v_gene: TRBV10-1; j_gene: TRBJ2-7; CDR3nt: TGCGCCAGCAGTGAGGCAGGCTCCTACGAGCAGTACTTC; CDR3aa: CASSEAGSYEQYF
d_gene: TRBD1; v_gene: TRBV4-1; j_gene: TRBJ2-7; CDR3nt: TGCGCCAGCAGCCAAGATTCGGGGACAGGGTTTTCCTACGAGCAGTACTTC; CDR3aa: CASSQDSGTGFSYEQYF
d_gene: TRBD1; v_gene: TRBV6-5; j_gene: TRBJ2-7; CDR3nt: TGTGCCAGCAGTTACGCCGGGACAGCCTCCTACGAGCAGTACTTC; CDR3aa: CASSYAGTASYEQYF
d_gene: TRBD1; v_gene: TRBV5-4; j_gene: TRBJ1-1; CDR3nt: TGTGCCAGCAGCAGGAAGACAGGGGCGAACACTGAAGCTTTCTTT; CDR3aa: CASSRKTGANTEAFF
d_gene: NA; v_gene: TRBV5-6; j_gene: TRBJ1-2; CDR3nt: TGTGCCAGCAGAGGAGGGCTGAGCTATGGCTACACCTTC; CDR3aa: CASRGGLSYGYTF
d_gene: NA; v_gene: TRBV7-9; j_gene: TRBJ2-7; CDR3nt: TGTGCCAGCAGCTTAGAGGGGGGGGCCTACGAGCAGTACTTC; CDR3aa: CASSLEGGAYEQYF
d_gene: NA; v_gene: TRBV6-5; j_gene: TRBJ2-2; CDR3nt: TGTGCCAGCAGTTCCCACGCCGGGACAACCACCGGGGAGCTGTTTTTT; CDR3aa: CASSSHAGTTTGELFF
d_gene: NA; v_gene: TRBV19; j_gene: TRBJ1-5; CDR3nt: TGTGCCAGTAGTATAGAGGTAGAATATAGCAATCAGCCCCAGCATTTT; CDR3aa: CASSIEVEYSNQPQHF
d_gene: NA; v_gene: TRBV11-2; j_gene: TRBJ2-7; CDR3nt: TGTGCCAGCAGCTTAGAGAGTTGGTCCTACGAGCAGTACTTC; CDR3aa: CASSLESWSYEQYF
d_gene: NA; v_gene: TRBV6-5; j_gene: TRBJ1-4; CDR3nt: TGTGCCAGCAGAAGGGGAATTACTAATGAAAAACTGTTTTTT; CDR3aa: CASRRGITNEKLFF
d_gene: NA; v_gene: TRBV6-5; j_gene: TRBJ1-2; CDR3nt: TGTGCCAGCAAAACAGGACTAGGATCCTATGGCTACACCTTC; CDR3aa: CASKTGLGSYGYTF
d_gene: TRBD1; v_gene: TRBV9; j_gene: TRBJ1-6; CDR3nt: TGTGCCAGCAGCGAGCCCCGCGGGACAGGGGTCTCACCCCTCCACTTT; CDR3aa: CASSEPRGTGVSPLHF
d_gene: TRBD2; v_gene: TRBV30; j_gene: TRBJ2-1; CDR3nt: TGTGCCTGGCGAAAGCGGGGGGGCTACAATGAGCAGTTCTTC; CDR3aa: CAWRKRGGYNEQFF
d_gene: NA; v_gene: TRBV6-5; j_gene: TRBJ2-3; CDR3nt: TGTGCCAGCAGTTACGGAGGGAGTACAGATACGCAGTATTTT; CDR3aa: CASSYGGSTDTQYF
d_gene: NA; v_gene: TRBV5-6; j_gene: TRBJ1-2; CDR3nt: TGTGCCAGCAGCTCCCCCCTCCGGGATGGCTACACCTTC; CDR3aa: CASSSPLRDGYTF
d_gene: TRBD2; v_gene: TRBV12-5; j_gene: TRBJ2-3; CDR3nt: TGTGCTAGTGGTTTGGATTCGGAGGCGGGGGGCACAGATACGCAGTATTTT; CDR3aa: CASGLDSEAGGTDTQYF
d_gene: NA; v_gene: TRBV6-4; j_gene: TRBJ1-2; CDR3nt: TGTGCCAGCAGTCAAGGGGCTAACTATGGCTACACCTTC; CDR3aa: CASSQGANYGYTF
d_gene: TRBD1; v_gene: TRBV2; j_gene: TRBJ1-5; CDR3nt: TGTGCCAGCACAGGGGGAAGGGGTCAGCCCCAGCATTTT; CDR3aa: CASTGGRGQPQHF
d_gene: NA; v_gene: TRBV5-6; j_gene: TRBJ1-4; CDR3nt: TGTGCCAGCAGCTTGGCCGAGGCTTCCCTTAATGAAAAACTGTTTTTT; CDR3aa: CASSLAEASLNEKLFF
d_gene: NA; v_gene: TRBV7-8; j_gene: TRBJ1-5; CDR3nt: TGTGCCAGCAGCAAGTTGAACAGTATGCGCAATCAGCCCCAGCATTTT; CDR3aa: CASSKLNSMRNQPQHF
d_gene: TRBD2; v_gene: TRBV29-1; j_gene: TRBJ2-5; CDR3nt: TGCAGCGTTGGGACTAGAGCGGAGACCCAGTACTTC; CDR3aa: CSVGTRAETQYF
d_gene: TRBD1; v_gene: TRBV6-5; j_gene: TRBJ1-5; CDR3nt: TGTGCCAGCAGTTACGACAGGGTAGGGCAGCCCCAGCATTTT; CDR3aa: CASSYDRVGQPQHF
d_gene: TRBD2; v_gene: TRBV5-4; j_gene: TRBJ2-7; CDR3nt: TGTGCCAGCAGCTCTCCTAACGGGGGGGAAACCTACGAGCAGTACTTC; CDR3aa: CASSSPNGGETYEQYF
d_gene: NA; v_gene: TRBV6-5; j_gene: TRBJ1-5; CDR3nt: TGTGCCAGCACCACGACACAGGGTAGCAATCAGCCCCAGCATTTT; CDR3aa: CASTTTQGSNQPQHF
d_gene: NA; v_gene: TRBV4-3; j_gene: TRBJ1-1; CDR3nt: TGCGCCAGCAGCCAAGACTTGGGCGCTGAAGCTTTCTTT; CDR3aa: CASSQDLGAEAFF
d_gene: NA; v_gene: TRBV18; j_gene: TRBJ2-7; CDR3nt: TGTGCCAGCTCACCATTTAGCAGCAGTCTACTCTCCTACGAGCAGTACTTC; CDR3aa: CASSPFSSSLLSYEQYF
d_gene: NA; v_gene: TRBV9; j_gene: TRBJ2-2; CDR3nt: TGTGCCAGCAGCGTAGGTGGACATCTTTCCACCGGGGAGCTGTTTTTT; CDR3aa: CASSVGGHLSTGELFF
d_gene: NA; v_gene: TRBV29-1; j_gene: TRBJ1-2; CDR3nt: TGCAGCGTTGAGTGGGGGGTCTATGGCTACACCTTC; CDR3aa: CSVEWGVYGYTF
d_gene: NA; v_gene: TRBV9; j_gene: TRBJ2-1; CDR3nt: TGTGCCAGCAGTGCTAGATCCTTGGTCCCCTACAATGAGCAGTTCTTC; CDR3aa: CASSARSLVPYNEQFF
d_gene: NA; v_gene: TRBV9; j_gene: TRBJ1-6; CDR3nt: TGTGCCAGCAGCACGGACAGCCATTCACCCCTCCACTTT; CDR3aa: CASSTDSHSPLHF
d_gene: NA; v_gene: TRBV6-5; j_gene: TRBJ2-2; CDR3nt: TGTGCCAGCAGTTTGGGGACAACCCCCGGGACCGGGGAGCTGTTTTTT; CDR3aa: CASSLGTTPGTGELFF
d_gene: NA; v_gene: TRBV15; j_gene: TRBJ1-5; CDR3nt: TGTGCCACCAGCAGAGATGGGGGGGCGAGGCAGCCCCAGCATTTT; CDR3aa: CATSRDGGARQPQHF
d_gene: TRBD2; v_gene: TRBV27; j_gene: TRBJ2-5; CDR3nt: TGTGCCAGCAGTCTTTACTTCGGGGGGGCCTCAGAGACCCAGTACTTC; CDR3aa: CASSLYFGGASETQYF